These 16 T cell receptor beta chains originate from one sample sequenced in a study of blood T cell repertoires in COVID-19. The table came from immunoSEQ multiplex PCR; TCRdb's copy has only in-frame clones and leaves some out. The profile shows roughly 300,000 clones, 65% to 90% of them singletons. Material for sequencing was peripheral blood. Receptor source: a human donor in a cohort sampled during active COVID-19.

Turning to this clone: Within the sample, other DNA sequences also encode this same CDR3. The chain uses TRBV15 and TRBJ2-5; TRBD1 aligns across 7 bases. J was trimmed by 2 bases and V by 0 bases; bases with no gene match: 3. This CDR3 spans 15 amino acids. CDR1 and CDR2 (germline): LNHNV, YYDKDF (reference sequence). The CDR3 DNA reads TGTGCCACCAGCAGAGACCGGGGACAGCAAGAGACCCAGTACTTC. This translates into CATSRDRGQQETQYF.

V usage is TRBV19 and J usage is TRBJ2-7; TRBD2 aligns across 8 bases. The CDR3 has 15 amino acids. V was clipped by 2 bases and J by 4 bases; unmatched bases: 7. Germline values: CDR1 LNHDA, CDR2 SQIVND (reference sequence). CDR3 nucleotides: TGTGCCAGTAGTATACCAGCGGGAGTGGGGTACGAGCAGTACTTC. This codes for CASSIPAGVGYEQYF.

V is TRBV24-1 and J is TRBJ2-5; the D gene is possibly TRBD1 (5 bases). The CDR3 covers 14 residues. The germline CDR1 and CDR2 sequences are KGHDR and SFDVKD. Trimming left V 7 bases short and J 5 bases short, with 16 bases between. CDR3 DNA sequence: TGTGCCACCAGCGACCAGGGTTCGCTGGAGACCCAGTACTTC. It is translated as CATSDQGSLETQYF.

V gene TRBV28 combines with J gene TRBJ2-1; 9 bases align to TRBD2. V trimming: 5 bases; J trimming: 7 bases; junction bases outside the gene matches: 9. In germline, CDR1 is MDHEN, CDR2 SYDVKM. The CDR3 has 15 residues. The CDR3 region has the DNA TGTGCCAGCAGTACCGGGACTAGCATGTCGAATGAGCAGTTCTTC. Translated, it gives CASSTGTSMSNEQFF.

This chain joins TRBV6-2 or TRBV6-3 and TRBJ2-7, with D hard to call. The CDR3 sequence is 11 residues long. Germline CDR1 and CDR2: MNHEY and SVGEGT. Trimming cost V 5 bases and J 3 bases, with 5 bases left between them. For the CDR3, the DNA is TGTGCCAGCAGTCTTTACTACGAGCAGTACTTC. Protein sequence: CASSLYYEQYF.

CDR3 region: CASSLGGASEAFF. CDR3 in DNA: TGTGCCAGCAGTTTGGGGGGAGCTAGTGAAGCTTTCTTT. The chain couples TRBV28 to TRBJ1-1; tentative D call: TRBD1 (5 bases). There are 13 residues in the CDR3. Per the germline V gene, CDR1 is MDHEN and CDR2 is SYDVKM. V gave up 3 bases and J gave up 7 bases, with 12 bases separating them.

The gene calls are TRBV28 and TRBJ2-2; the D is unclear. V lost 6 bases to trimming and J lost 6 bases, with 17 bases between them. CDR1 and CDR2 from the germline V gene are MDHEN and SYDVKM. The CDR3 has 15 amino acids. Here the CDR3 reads CASRVGRRTPGELFF. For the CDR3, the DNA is TGTGCCAGCAGGGTAGGCCGGAGAACACCCGGGGAGCTGTTTTTT. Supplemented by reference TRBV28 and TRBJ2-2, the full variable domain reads DVKVTQSSRYLVKRTGEKVFLECVQDMDHENMFWYRQDPGLGLRLIYFSYDVKMKEKGDIPEGYSVSREKKERFSLILESASTNQTSMYLCASRVGRRTPGELFFGEGSRLTVL.

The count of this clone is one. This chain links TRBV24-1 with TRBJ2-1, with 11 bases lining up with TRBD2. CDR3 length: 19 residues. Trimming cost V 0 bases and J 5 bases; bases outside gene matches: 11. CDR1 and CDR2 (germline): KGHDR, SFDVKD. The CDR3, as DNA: TGTGCCACCAGTGATTTGCATTGCGAAACTAGCGGGAGTCACAATGAGCAGTTCTTC. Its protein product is CATSDLHCETSGSHNEQFF.

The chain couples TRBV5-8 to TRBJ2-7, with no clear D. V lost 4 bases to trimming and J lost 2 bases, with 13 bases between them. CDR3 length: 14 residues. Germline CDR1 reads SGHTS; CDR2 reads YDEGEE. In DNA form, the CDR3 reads TGTGCCAGCAGCCGGGTCCATATCACCTACGAGCAGTACTTC. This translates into CASSRVHITYEQYF.

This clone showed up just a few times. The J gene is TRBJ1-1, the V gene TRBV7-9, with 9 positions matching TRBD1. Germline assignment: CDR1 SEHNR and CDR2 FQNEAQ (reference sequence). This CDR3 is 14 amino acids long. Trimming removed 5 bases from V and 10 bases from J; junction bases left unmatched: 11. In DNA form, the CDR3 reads TGTGCCAGCAGCCCAGATACAGGGGGCTTACGAGCTTTCTTT. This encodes CASSPDTGGLRAFF.

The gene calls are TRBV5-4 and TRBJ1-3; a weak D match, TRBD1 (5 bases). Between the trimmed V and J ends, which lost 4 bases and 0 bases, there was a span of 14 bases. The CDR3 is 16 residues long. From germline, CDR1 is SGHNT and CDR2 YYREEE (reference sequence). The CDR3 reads CASSRFTGFSGNTIYF. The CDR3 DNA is TGTGCCAGCAGCCGTTTCACAGGTTTCTCTGGAAACACCATATATTTT.

CDR3 nucleotide sequence: TGTGCCAGCAGCCTTCGACTAGCGGGACTACTCGAGGGGGAGCAGTTCTTC. Its protein is CASSLRLAGLLEGEQFF. The rearrangement links TRBV14 to TRBJ2-1, with 11 bases identical to TRBD2. The ends lost 4 bases at V and 10 bases at J; junction bases unmatched: 15. This CDR3 comprises 17 residues. Germline CDR1 is SGHDN and CDR2 is FVKESK.

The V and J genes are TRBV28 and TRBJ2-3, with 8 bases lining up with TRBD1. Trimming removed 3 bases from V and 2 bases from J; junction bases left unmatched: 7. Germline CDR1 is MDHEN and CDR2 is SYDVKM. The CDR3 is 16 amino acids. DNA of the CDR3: TGTGCCAGCAGTTTGTCCGGACAGGGACTCACAGATACGCAGTATTTT. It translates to CASSLSGQGLTDTQYF.

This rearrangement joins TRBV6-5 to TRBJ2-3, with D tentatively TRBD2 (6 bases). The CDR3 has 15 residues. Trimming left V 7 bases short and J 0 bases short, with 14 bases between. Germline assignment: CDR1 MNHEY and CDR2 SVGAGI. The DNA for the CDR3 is TGTGCCAGCATCCCCTCTAGCGTTAGCACAGATACGCAGTATTTT. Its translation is CASIPSSVSTDTQYF.

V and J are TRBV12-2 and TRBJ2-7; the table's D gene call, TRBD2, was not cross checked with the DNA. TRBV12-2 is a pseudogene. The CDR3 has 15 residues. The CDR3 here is CASRSSGRQPYEQYF. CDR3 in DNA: TGTGCAAGTCGCTCTAGCGGGAGACAACCCTACGAGCAGTACTTC.

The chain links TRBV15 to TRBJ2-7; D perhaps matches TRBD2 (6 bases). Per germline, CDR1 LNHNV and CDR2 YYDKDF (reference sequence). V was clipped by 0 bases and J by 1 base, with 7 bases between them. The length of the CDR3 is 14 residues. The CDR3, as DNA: TGTGCCACCAGCAGAGATGGGGGGTCCTACGAGCAGTACTTC. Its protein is CATSRDGGSYEQYF.